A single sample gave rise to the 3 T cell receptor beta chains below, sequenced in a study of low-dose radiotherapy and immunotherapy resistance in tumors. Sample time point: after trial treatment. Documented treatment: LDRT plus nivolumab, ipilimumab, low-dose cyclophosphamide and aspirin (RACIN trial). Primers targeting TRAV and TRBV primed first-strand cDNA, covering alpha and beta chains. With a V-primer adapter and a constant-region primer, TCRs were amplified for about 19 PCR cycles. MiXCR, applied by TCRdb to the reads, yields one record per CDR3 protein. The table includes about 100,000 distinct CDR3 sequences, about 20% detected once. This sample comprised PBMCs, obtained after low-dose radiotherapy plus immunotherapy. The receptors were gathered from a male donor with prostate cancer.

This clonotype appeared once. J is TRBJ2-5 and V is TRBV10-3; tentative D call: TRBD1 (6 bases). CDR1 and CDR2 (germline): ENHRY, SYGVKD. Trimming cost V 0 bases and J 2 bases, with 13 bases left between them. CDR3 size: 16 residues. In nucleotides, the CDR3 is TGTGCCATCAGTGAGTCCTCTCTACAGGGTCAAGAGACCCAGTACTTC. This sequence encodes CAISESSLQGQETQYF.

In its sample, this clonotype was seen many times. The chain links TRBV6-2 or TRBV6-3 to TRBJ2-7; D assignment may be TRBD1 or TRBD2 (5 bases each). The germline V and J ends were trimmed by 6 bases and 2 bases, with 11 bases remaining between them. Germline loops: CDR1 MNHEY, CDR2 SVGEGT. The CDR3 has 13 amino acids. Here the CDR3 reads CASRGPNTYEQYF. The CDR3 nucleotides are TGTGCCAGCAGGGGACCAAACACCTACGAGCAGTACTTC.

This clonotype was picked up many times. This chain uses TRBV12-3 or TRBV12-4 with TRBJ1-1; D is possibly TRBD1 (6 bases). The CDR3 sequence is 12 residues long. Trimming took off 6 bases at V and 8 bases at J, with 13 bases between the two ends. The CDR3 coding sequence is TGTGCCAGCAGCTCGGGAGGGACAGAAGCTTTCTTT. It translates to CASSSGGTEAFF.